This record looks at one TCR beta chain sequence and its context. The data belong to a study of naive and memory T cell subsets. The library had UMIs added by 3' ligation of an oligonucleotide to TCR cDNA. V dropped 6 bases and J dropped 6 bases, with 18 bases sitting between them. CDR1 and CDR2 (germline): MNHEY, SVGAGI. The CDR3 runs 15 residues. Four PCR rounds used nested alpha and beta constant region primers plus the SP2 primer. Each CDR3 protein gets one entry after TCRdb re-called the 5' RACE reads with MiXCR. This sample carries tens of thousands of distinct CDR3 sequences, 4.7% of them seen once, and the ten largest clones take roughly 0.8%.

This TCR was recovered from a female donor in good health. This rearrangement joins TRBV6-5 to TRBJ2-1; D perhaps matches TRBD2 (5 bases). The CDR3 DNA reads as TGTGCCAGCAGATCCGACACGGGGTTCTGCAATGAGCAGTTCTTC. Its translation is CASRSDTGFCNEQFF.